The rows below give T cell receptor beta chains drawn from one sample of a study of OX40 agonist ivuxolimab in advanced cancers. Sequencing was performed with immunoSEQ multiplex PCR; in TCRdb, only in-frame clones are kept and a portion is missing. The sample consists of tens of thousands of clones, roughly 86% of them appearing once. This specimen was CD4+ or CD8+ T cells sorted from blood, taken in a trial of the OX40 agonist ivuxolimab. These receptors were collected from an adult with an advanced solid tumor such as melanoma, head and neck, liver or kidney cancer. Each CDR3 is given with its conserved first and last residue. Each record gives: clone size, D gene, V gene, J gene, CDR3 protein, CDR3 DNA. The D gene is left open where the match is weak. Clone size is given for some rows only: seen once, a few or many times, or a class if the clone is expanded.

clone_size: .
d_call: TRBD2
v_call: TRBV9
j_call: TRBJ2-1
cdr3_aa: CASSVVTSGSNEQFF
cdr3_nt: TGTGCCAGCAGCGTAGTAACTAGCGGTAGCAATGAGCAGTTCTTC

clone_size: .
d_call: .
v_call: TRBV19
j_call: TRBJ2-1
cdr3_aa: CASSISLQRNNEQFF
cdr3_nt: TGTGCCAGTAGTATTTCCCTTCAGCGGAACAATGAGCAGTTCTTC

clone_size: .
d_call: .
v_call: TRBV7-9
j_call: TRBJ1-1
cdr3_aa: CASSWQMNTEAFF
cdr3_nt: TGTGCCAGCAGCTGGCAGATGAACACTGAAGCTTTCTTT

clone_size: .
d_call: .
v_call: TRBV28
j_call: TRBJ1-6
cdr3_aa: CASRTENSYNSPLHF
cdr3_nt: TGTGCCAGCAGGACAGAGAACTCCTATAATTCACCCCTCCACTTT

clone_size: medium-sized
d_call: .
v_call: TRBV7-9
j_call: TRBJ2-7
cdr3_aa: CASSSLQGDLGEQYF
cdr3_nt: TGTGCCAGCAGCTCACTCCAAGGCGACCTGGGGGAGCAGTACTTC

clone_size: .
d_call: TRBD1
v_call: TRBV19
j_call: TRBJ1-5
cdr3_aa: CASSNSGQVGNQPQHF
cdr3_nt: TGTGCCAGTAGTAACTCTGGACAGGTGGGCAATCAGCCCCAGCATTTT

clone_size: .
d_call: .
v_call: TRBV4-3
j_call: TRBJ2-7
cdr3_aa: CASRAGRDGYEQYF
cdr3_nt: TGCGCCAGCCGTGCGGGCAGGGATGGCTACGAGCAGTACTTC

clone_size: .
d_call: .
v_call: TRBV10-3
j_call: TRBJ2-5
cdr3_aa: CAISESGTGQETQYF
cdr3_nt: TGTGCCATCAGTGAGTCAGGAACAGGGCAAGAGACCCAGTACTTC

clone_size: .
d_call: TRBD1
v_call: TRBV6-6
j_call: TRBJ1-5
cdr3_aa: CASSYRQGLINQPQHF
cdr3_nt: TGTGCCAGCAGTTACCGACAGGGATTGATCAATCAGCCCCAGCATTTT

clone_size: .
d_call: .
v_call: TRBV2
j_call: TRBJ1-3
cdr3_aa: CASRGRGRIDTIYF
cdr3_nt: TGTGCCAGCAGGGGGAGGGGAAGAATAGACACCATATATTTT

clone_size: .
d_call: .
v_call: TRBV7-2
j_call: TRBJ1-4
cdr3_aa: CASSLDQEKLFF
cdr3_nt: TGTGCCAGCAGCTTAGATCAGGAAAAACTGTTTTTT

clone_size: once
d_call: .
v_call: TRBV12-2
j_call: TRBJ1-2
cdr3_aa: CASRLAPRGCDDTF
cdr3_nt: TGTGCAAGTCGCTTAGCCCCCAGGGGATGCGATGACACCTTC

clone_size: few
d_call: .
v_call: TRBV28
j_call: TRBJ1-1
cdr3_aa: CASSLRPGSGKLGAFF
cdr3_nt: TGTGCCAGCAGTTTACGTCCAGGGTCCGGGAAGCTTGGAGCTTTCTTT

clone_size: .
d_call: .
v_call: TRBV18
j_call: TRBJ1-4
cdr3_aa: CASSPIPSVGEKLFF
cdr3_nt: TGTGCCAGCTCACCGATACCGTCCGTAGGTGAAAAACTGTTTTTT

clone_size: .
d_call: .
v_call: TRBV4-3
j_call: TRBJ2-1
cdr3_aa: CASSQDRGAWNEQFF
cdr3_nt: TGCGCCAGCAGCCAAGACCGAGGGGCGTGGAATGAGCAGTTCTTC

clone_size: .
d_call: .
v_call: TRBV18
j_call: TRBJ2-3
cdr3_aa: CASSSGPSTDTQYF
cdr3_nt: TGTGCCAGCTCATCTGGACCTAGCACAGATACGCAGTATTTT

clone_size: .
d_call: .
v_call: TRBV7-2
j_call: TRBJ2-1
cdr3_aa: CASSLGLGIGEQFF
cdr3_nt: TGTGCCAGCAGCTTAGGGCTGGGAATCGGCGAGCAGTTCTTC

clone_size: .
d_call: .
v_call: TRBV7-2
j_call: TRBJ1-3
cdr3_aa: CASSSSSGNTIYF
cdr3_nt: TGTGCCAGCAGCTCAAGCTCTGGAAACACCATATATTTT

clone_size: .
d_call: .
v_call: TRBV18
j_call: TRBJ1-4
cdr3_aa: CASSPSQPEKLFF
cdr3_nt: TGTGCCAGCTCACCGTCGCAGCCTGAAAAACTGTTTTTT

clone_size: .
d_call: TRBD1
v_call: TRBV27
j_call: TRBJ2-1
cdr3_aa: CASRTRGQGPNEQFF
cdr3_nt: TGTGCCAGCAGAACTCGGGGACAGGGCCCAAATGAGCAGTTCTTC

clone_size: .
d_call: .
v_call: TRBV4-2
j_call: TRBJ1-4
cdr3_aa: CASSRIGTLGEKLFF
cdr3_nt: TGTGCCAGCAGCCGAATCGGGACCCTGGGGGAAAAACTGTTTTTT

clone_size: once
d_call: TRBD2
v_call: TRBV9
j_call: TRBJ2-2
cdr3_aa: CASRTGRANTGELFF
cdr3_nt: TGTGCCAGCCGAACCGGGAGGGCGAACACCGGGGAGCTGTTTTTT

clone_size: .
d_call: .
v_call: TRBV7-3
j_call: TRBJ2-7
cdr3_aa: CASSLGRGYEQYF
cdr3_nt: TGTGCCAGCAGTTTGGGGCGGGGCTACGAGCAGTACTTC

clone_size: .
d_call: .
v_call: TRBV7-9
j_call: TRBJ2-1
cdr3_aa: CASSPLGSVNEQFF
cdr3_nt: TGTGCCAGCAGCCCCCTGGGGTCGGTCAATGAGCAGTTCTTC

clone_size: .
d_call: TRBD2
v_call: TRBV6-1
j_call: TRBJ2-3
cdr3_aa: CASSGLAGADTQYF
cdr3_nt: TGTGCCAGCAGTGGCCTAGCGGGAGCAGATACGCAGTATTTT

clone_size: .
d_call: TRBD1
v_call: TRBV9
j_call: TRBJ1-4
cdr3_aa: CASSGGQRAEKLFF
cdr3_nt: TGTGCCAGCAGCGGGGGACAGCGGGCCGAAAAACTGTTTTTT

clone_size: once
d_call: TRBD1
v_call: TRBV28
j_call: TRBJ2-2
cdr3_aa: CASSLGGQGVIGELFF
cdr3_nt: TGTGCCAGCAGTTTAGGGGGACAGGGTGTTATCGGGGAGCTGTTTTTT

clone_size: .
d_call: .
v_call: TRBV5-4
j_call: TRBJ1-4
cdr3_aa: CASSFRGNEKLFF
cdr3_nt: TGTGCCAGCAGCTTTAGGGGGAATGAAAAACTGTTTTTT

clone_size: few
d_call: .
v_call: TRBV5-1
j_call: TRBJ2-5
cdr3_aa: CASSLGVEETQYF
cdr3_nt: TGCGCCAGCAGCTTGGGGGTGGAAGAGACCCAGTACTTC

clone_size: .
d_call: TRBD2
v_call: TRBV5-1
j_call: TRBJ2-2
cdr3_aa: CASSFQRESYLDTGELFF
cdr3_nt: TGCGCCAGCAGCTTTCAGCGGGAGAGTTACCTTGACACCGGGGAGCTGTTTTTT

clone_size: .
d_call: .
v_call: TRBV6-1
j_call: TRBJ2-5
cdr3_aa: CASRQEYQETQYF
cdr3_nt: TGTGCCAGCAGACAGGAGTACCAAGAGACCCAGTACTTC

clone_size: .
d_call: .
v_call: TRBV29-1
j_call: TRBJ2-7
cdr3_aa: CSVEDYEQYF
cdr3_nt: TGCAGCGTTGAAGATTACGAGCAGTACTTC

clone_size: once
d_call: TRBD2
v_call: TRBV20-1
j_call: TRBJ2-1
cdr3_aa: CSARFLAGVLF
cdr3_nt: TGCAGTGCCCGGTTTCTAGCGGGGGTGCTCTTC

clone_size: .
d_call: .
v_call: TRBV28
j_call: TRBJ2-1
cdr3_aa: CASSSPDALNNEQFF
cdr3_nt: TGTGCCAGCAGTTCGCCGGACGCCTTAAACAATGAGCAGTTCTTC

clone_size: .
d_call: .
v_call: TRBV5-1
j_call: TRBJ2-3
cdr3_aa: CASSLGTLATDTQYF
cdr3_nt: TGCGCCAGCAGCTTGGGGACGCTCGCCACAGATACGCAGTATTTT

clone_size: .
d_call: .
v_call: TRBV11-2
j_call: TRBJ2-7
cdr3_aa: CASSLAYEQYF
cdr3_nt: TGTGCCAGCAGCTTGGCCTACGAGCAGTACTTC

clone_size: .
d_call: .
v_call: TRBV5-5
j_call: TRBJ2-3
cdr3_aa: CASSLEDRTGTQYF
cdr3_nt: TGTGCCAGCAGCTTGGAGGACAGAACGGGTACGCAGTATTTT

clone_size: .
d_call: TRBD1
v_call: TRBV30
j_call: TRBJ1-2
cdr3_aa: CAWTTDRDASGTF
cdr3_nt: TGTGCCTGGACGACGGACAGGGACGCCAGTGGCACCTTC

clone_size: .
d_call: .
v_call: TRBV28
j_call: TRBJ1-1
cdr3_aa: CASKGSSSLTEAFF
cdr3_nt: TGTGCCAGCAAGGGCAGTTCCTCCCTAACTGAAGCTTTCTTT

clone_size: .
d_call: TRBD2
v_call: TRBV4-1
j_call: TRBJ2-7
cdr3_aa: CASSQGGAGEETYEQYF
cdr3_nt: TGCGCCAGCAGCCAAGGTGGCGCGGGAGAGGAGACCTACGAGCAGTACTTC

clone_size: .
d_call: .
v_call: TRBV19
j_call: TRBJ2-3
cdr3_aa: CASSIRFEGRDTQYF
cdr3_nt: TGTGCCAGTAGTATTCGTTTTGAGGGAAGAGATACGCAGTATTTT

clone_size: .
d_call: .
v_call: TRBV19
j_call: TRBJ1-5
cdr3_aa: CASSIALYGNQPQHF
cdr3_nt: TGTGCCAGTAGTATAGCCCTTTATGGAAATCAGCCCCAGCATTTT

clone_size: .
d_call: .
v_call: TRBV28
j_call: TRBJ1-3
cdr3_aa: CASSLPAGSTGNTIYF
cdr3_nt: TGTGCCAGCAGCTTACCTGCGGGAAGCACTGGAAACACCATATATTTT

clone_size: .
d_call: .
v_call: TRBV5-1
j_call: TRBJ2-3
cdr3_aa: CASSSVTSSDTQYF
cdr3_nt: TGCGCCAGCAGCTCTGTGACCTCGTCCGATACGCAGTATTTT

clone_size: few
d_call: .
v_call: TRBV11-2
j_call: TRBJ1-5
cdr3_aa: CASSLRADHSNQPQHF
cdr3_nt: TGTGCCAGCAGCTTAAGGGCAGATCATAGCAATCAGCCCCAGCATTTT

clone_size: .
d_call: TRBD2
v_call: TRBV10-2
j_call: TRBJ2-5
cdr3_aa: CASTPGTSGSKTQYF
cdr3_nt: TGCGCCAGCACCCCAGGGACTAGCGGGAGCAAGACCCAGTACTTC

clone_size: .
d_call: .
v_call: TRBV7-9
j_call: TRBJ2-3
cdr3_aa: CASSLADTQYF
cdr3_nt: TGTGCCAGCAGCTTAGCAGATACGCAGTATTTT

clone_size: .
d_call: TRBD1
v_call: TRBV7-2
j_call: TRBJ2-1
cdr3_aa: CASSQPGQVMNEQFF
cdr3_nt: TGTGCCAGCAGTCAGCCGGGACAGGTGATGAATGAGCAGTTCTTC

clone_size: .
d_call: TRBD1
v_call: TRBV10-2
j_call: TRBJ2-7
cdr3_aa: CASSFFRDRVYEQYF
cdr3_nt: TGCGCCAGCAGCTTCTTCCGGGACAGGGTGTACGAGCAGTACTTC

clone_size: .
d_call: TRBD1
v_call: TRBV7-8
j_call: TRBJ1-5
cdr3_aa: CASSRTGSNQPQHF
cdr3_nt: TGTGCCAGCAGCCGGACAGGGAGCAATCAGCCCCAGCATTTT

clone_size: .
d_call: TRBD2
v_call: TRBV7-3
j_call: TRBJ2-1
cdr3_aa: CASSLFSGSLVEQFF
cdr3_nt: TGTGCCAGCAGCTTATTCAGCGGGAGTCTGGTTGAGCAGTTCTTC

clone_size: .
d_call: TRBD2
v_call: TRBV4-3
j_call: TRBJ2-3
cdr3_aa: CASSQWGREGLVADTQYF
cdr3_nt: TGCGCCAGCAGCCAATGGGGGCGGGAGGGCCTTGTTGCAGATACGCAGTATTTT

clone_size: .
d_call: TRBD2
v_call: TRBV5-1
j_call: TRBJ2-3
cdr3_aa: CASSPGLAGPEDTQYF
cdr3_nt: TGCGCCAGCAGCCCGGGACTAGCGGGGCCAGAAGATACGCAGTATTTT